The clone carrying this T cell receptor (beta chain) is categorized as medium-sized (0.01 to 0.1%). Antigen: not known. Oncomine TCR Beta short-read sequencing was applied to DNA from cultured CD4+ T cells. TCRdb reanalysed the PCR reads using MiXCR and keeps one entry per CDR3 protein. Of about 3,500 distinct CDR3 sequences listed, roughly 16% are singletons. V was trimmed by 0 bases and J by 1 base, leaving 0 bases between them. This CDR3 has 13 amino acids. The germline V gene encodes CDR1 SGHTA and CDR2 FQGTGA. This sample stems from a study of vaccination and CD4 T cells after COVID-19. The treatment here: roughly 11-day PBMC culture with coronavirus spike peptide pools or control peptides (ViraFEST assay).

The J gene is TRBJ2-2, the V gene TRBV7-3, with D hard to call. Sequencing was performed on CD4+ T cells from blood, cultured in vitro. This receptor was identified in a human donor who had recovered from COVID-19. The CDR3 bases are TGTGCCAGCAGCTTAACGAACACCGGGGAGCTGTTTTTT. Protein sequence: CASSLTNTGELFF.